The 20 T cell receptor beta chains reported below all come from one sample, sequenced in a study of OX40 agonist ivuxolimab in advanced cancers. Preparation of the library involved the immunoSEQ multiplex PCR assay. The table comes from immuneACCESS by way of TCRdb, which keeps in-frame sequences with V and J called. Part of the clones is missing from these tables; in studies checked, under half for an unresolved V gene and the rest for unknown reasons. This sample gives 85,000 or so clones in total; approximately 86% of them show up just once. Of the sample, less than 2% falls within the top ten clones. The input for sequencing was CD4+ or CD8+ T cells sorted from blood, taken in a trial of the OX40 agonist ivuxolimab. These receptors originate from an adult with an advanced solid tumor such as melanoma, head and neck, liver or kidney cancer.

This chain uses TRBV4-2 with TRBJ1-6; D uncertain. The V gene lost 0 bases and the J gene lost 0 bases, with 9 bases spanning the gap. From germline, CDR1 is LGHNA and CDR2 YNFKEQ. CDR3 length: 17 amino acids. In DNA, the CDR3 is TGTGCCAGCAGCCAAGAGTCAGAGGGCTCCTATAATTCACCCCTCCACTTT. This translates into CASSQESEGSYNSPLHF.

This chain links TRBV15 with TRBJ1-2, with D unclear. The germline gives CDR1 LNHNV, CDR2 YYDKDF (reference sequence). The CDR3 length is 13 residues. V lost 0 bases, J lost 8 bases, and 10 bases lay in between. The CDR3 is CATSREGVRGYTF. The CDR3, as DNA: TGTGCCACCAGCAGAGAAGGAGTGCGGGGCTACACCTTC.

This chain joins TRBV11-2 and TRBJ2-7, with 7 positions matching TRBD1. The CDR3 totals 13 residues. With V trimmed by 3 bases and J by 6 bases, 5 bases remained unmatched. CDR1 is SGHAT, CDR2 FQNNGV, per germline. The CDR3 region has the DNA TGTGCCAGCAGCTTCCACGAGGGGGCCGAGCAGTACTTC. Translated, it gives CASSFHEGAEQYF.

The gene calls are TRBV7-3 and TRBJ2-3; D remains unclear. The CDR3 totals 14 residues. Germline values: CDR1 SGHTA, CDR2 FQGTGA. The V gene lost 5 bases and the J gene lost 2 bases, with 11 bases spanning the gap. CDR3 region: CASSEGPTTDTQYF. The CDR3 nucleotides read TGTGCCAGCAGCGAAGGACCAACCACAGATACGCAGTATTTT.

V is TRBV7-6 and J is TRBJ2-2, with 9 bases aligning to TRBD1. The CDR3 runs to 16 residues. Germline assignment: CDR1 SGHVS and CDR2 FNYEAQ. V shed 1 base, J shed 0 bases, and the junction held 0 bases outside the gene matches. As DNA, the CDR3 is TGTGCCAGCAGCTTAGGGACAGGGGCGAACACCGGGGAGCTGTTTTTT. The encoded protein is CASSLGTGANTGELFF.

The CDR3 sequence: CASSFGLDGELFF. CDR3 bases: TGTGCCAGCAGTTTCGGGCTAGACGGGGAGCTGTTTTTT. The chain has TRBV28 and TRBJ2-2, with unresolved D. Germline V gives CDR1 MDHEN, CDR2 SYDVKM. The CDR3 loop spans 13 amino acids. V lost 3 bases and J 7 bases, leaving 9 bases between the germline ends.

As DNA, the CDR3 is TGTGCCACACGGACTAGCGGGATCTCCTACGAGCAGTACTTC. This translates into CATRTSGISYEQYF. The V gene is TRBV6-5, the J gene TRBJ2-7, with 12 bases matching TRBD2. Germline CDR1 and CDR2: MNHEY and SVGAGI. Losses at the gene ends were 10 bases for V and 0 bases for J; bases not matched to a gene: 4. The CDR3 spans 14 residues.

V is TRBV6-6 and J is TRBJ2-7; 8 bases are shared with TRBD2. The germline V gene encodes CDR1 MNHNY and CDR2 SVGAGI (reference sequence). This CDR3 is built from 14 residues. The ends lost 4 bases at V and 7 bases at J; junction bases unmatched: 9. The chain's CDR3 is CASSSVRGVGEQYF. Here the CDR3 DNA reads TGTGCCAGCAGTTCCGTGCGGGGGGTAGGGGAGCAGTACTTC.

The V gene is TRBV19, the J gene TRBJ1-2; D gene ambiguous. V shed 3 bases and J shed 0 bases, with 11 bases lying between them. The CDR3 runs 15 residues. CDR1 is LNHDA, CDR2 SQIVND, per germline (reference sequence). CDR3 amino acids: CASSIFGETNYGYTF. In DNA, the CDR3 is TGTGCCAGTAGTATCTTCGGGGAAACTAACTATGGCTACACCTTC.

Of note for this clone: A junction boundary mismatches the germline segment, possibly from a read error. J is TRBJ2-1 and V is TRBV28; 12 bases are shared with TRBD1. The CDR3 covers 13 residues. Germline V gene sequence: CDR1 MDHEN, CDR2 SYDVKM. Here the CDR3 DNA reads TGTGCCAGCAGCCAGGGACAGGGGGCTGAGCTGTTCTTC. Encoded protein: CASSQGQGAELFF. Filled out from reference TRBV28 and TRBJ2-1, the complete variable domain reads DVKVTQSSRYLVKRTGEKVFLECVQDMDHENMFWYRQDPGLGLRLIYFSYDVKMKEKGDIPEGYSVSREKKERFSLILESASTNQTSMYLCASSQGQGAELFFGPGTRLTVL.

The chain is built from TRBV10-3 and TRBJ2-5; D remains ambiguous. Germline values: CDR1 ENHRY, CDR2 SYGVKD. This CDR3 is 13 amino acids long. V was cut by 3 bases and J by 2 bases, with 7 bases left in between. CDR3 coding DNA: TGTGCCATCAGTGACCCCGCGCAAGAGACCCAGTACTTC. Protein sequence: CAISDPAQETQYF.

This rearrangement joins TRBV5-1 to TRBJ2-5; D may correspond to TRBD1 or TRBD2 (5 bases each). The V and J ends lost 3 bases and 1 base respectively, with 13 bases between them. This CDR3 is built from 15 residues. Germline CDR1 is SGHRS and CDR2 is YFSETQ. The CDR3 DNA follows: TGCGCCAGCAGCTGGACCGGGGCAACCCAAGAGACCCAGTACTTC. Translation: CASSWTGATQETQYF.

The chain links TRBV7-3 to TRBJ1-6, with 9 nucleotides matching TRBD1. Germline CDR1 reads SGHTA; CDR2 reads FQGTGA. The CDR3 is 15 residues long. Trimming cost V 5 bases and J 5 bases; bases outside gene matches: 4. CDR3 sequence (DNA): TGTGCCAGCAGCCTCGGACAGGGGAATAATTCACCCCTCCACTTT. Its translation is CASSLGQGNNSPLHF.

V is TRBV5-1 and J is TRBJ2-1, with 11 bases lining up with TRBD1. Germline V gene sequence: CDR1 SGHRS, CDR2 YFSETQ. The junction had 8 bases not matched to a gene; V was cut back by 3 bases and J by 9 bases. CDR3 size: 15 residues. The CDR3 loop reads CASSSGGTGGSEQFF. DNA of the CDR3: TGCGCCAGCAGCTCCGGGGGGACAGGGGGAAGTGAGCAGTTCTTC.

The chain links TRBV7-2 to TRBJ1-6, with D uncertain. CDR3 size: 12 residues. Germline loops: CDR1 SGHTA, CDR2 FQGNSA. With 5 bases removed from V and 8 bases from J, the gap between germline ends came to 7 bases. The CDR3 DNA is TGTGCCAGCAGCCCCCCCCATTCACCCCTCCACTTT. Protein: CASSPPHSPLHF.

The J gene is TRBJ1-2, the V gene TRBV18, with TRBD1 matching over 9 bases. CDR3 length: 13 residues. Germline-derived CDR1 and CDR2 are KGHSH and LQKENI. Trimming removed 2 bases from V and 9 bases from J; junction bases left unmatched: 4. In DNA, the CDR3 is TGTGCCAGCTCACCAGGACAGGGGACAAGCTACACCTTC. This codes for CASSPGQGTSYTF.

This chain connects TRBV5-6 to TRBJ2-7; TRBD1 matches 9 bases. CDR3 length: 15 amino acids. Germline V gene sequence: CDR1 SGHDT, CDR2 YYEEEE. After removal of 2 bases from V and 4 bases from J, the junction contained 7 bases not matched to a gene. CDR3 bases: TGTGCCAGCAGCTTAGATACAGGGGGCGGATACGAGCAGTACTTC. Its translation is CASSLDTGGGYEQYF. Drawing the rest from reference TRBV5-6 and TRBJ2-7, the complete variable domain is DAGVTQSPTHLIKTRGQQVTLRCSPKSGHDTVSWYQQALGQGPQFIFQYYEEEERQRGNFPDRFSGHQFPNYSSELNVNALLLGDSALYLCASSLDTGGGYEQYFGPGTRLTVT.

This clone is a singleton in its sample. The same CDR3 can be traced to other DNA sequences in this sample. The chain carries TRBV19 and TRBJ2-5, with TRBD1 matching 11 bases. The V segment lost 7 bases and the J segment 2 bases; nucleotides outside the gene matches: 3. The CDR3 runs to 14 residues. The germline gives CDR1 LNHDA, CDR2 SQIVND (reference sequence). The CDR3 region is CASKGQGGQETQYF. The CDR3 region has the DNA TGTGCCAGTAAGGGACAGGGGGGGCAAGAGACCCAGTACTTC.

The chain links TRBV11-2 to TRBJ2-2, with D perhaps TRBD1 or TRBD2 (6 bases each). CDR3 length equals 14 residues. Germline lookup yields CDR1 SGHAT and CDR2 FQNNGV. V gave up 0 bases and J gave up 7 bases, with 9 bases separating them. The CDR3 spells CASSLDGGHGELFF. CDR3 coding DNA: TGTGCCAGCAGCTTAGATGGGGGGCACGGGGAGCTGTTTTTT.

The chain has TRBV18 and TRBJ2-2; possibly TRBD1 for D (6 bases). CDR3 length equals 18 residues. Germline loops: CDR1 KGHSH, CDR2 LQKENI. Trimming left V 3 bases short and J 4 bases short, with 21 bases between. The CDR3 coding sequence is TGTGCCAGCTCACCCCTCGTCCTGGTCCAGGGGAGCACCGGGGAGCTGTTTTTT. This encodes CASSPLVLVQGSTGELFF. Based on the CDR3 plus reference TRBV18 and TRBJ2-2, the full variable domain is NAGVMQNPRHLVRRRGQEARLRCSPMKGHSHVYWYRQLPEEGLKFMVYLQKENIIDESGMPKERFSAEFPKEGPSILRIQQVVRGDSAAYFCASSPLVLVQGSTGELFFGEGSRLTVL.